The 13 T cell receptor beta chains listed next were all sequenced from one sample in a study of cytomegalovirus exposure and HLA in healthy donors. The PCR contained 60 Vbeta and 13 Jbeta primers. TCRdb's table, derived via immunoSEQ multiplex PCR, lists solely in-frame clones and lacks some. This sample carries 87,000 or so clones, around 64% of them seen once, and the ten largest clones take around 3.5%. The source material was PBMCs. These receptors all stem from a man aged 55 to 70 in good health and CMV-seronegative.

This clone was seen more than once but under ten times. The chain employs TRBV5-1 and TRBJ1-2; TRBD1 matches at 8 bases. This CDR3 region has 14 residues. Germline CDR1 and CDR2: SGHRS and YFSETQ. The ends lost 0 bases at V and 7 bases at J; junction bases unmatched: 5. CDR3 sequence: CASSLAGQGFGYTF. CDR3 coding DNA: TGCGCCAGCAGCTTGGCCGGACAGGGCTTTGGCTACACCTTC.

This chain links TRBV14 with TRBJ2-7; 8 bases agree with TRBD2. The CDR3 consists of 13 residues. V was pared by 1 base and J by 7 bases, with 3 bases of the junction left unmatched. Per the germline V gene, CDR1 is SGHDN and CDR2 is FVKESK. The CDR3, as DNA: TGTGCCAGCAGCCAAGGTCTAGCGGGTGAGCAGTACTTC. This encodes CASSQGLAGEQYF.

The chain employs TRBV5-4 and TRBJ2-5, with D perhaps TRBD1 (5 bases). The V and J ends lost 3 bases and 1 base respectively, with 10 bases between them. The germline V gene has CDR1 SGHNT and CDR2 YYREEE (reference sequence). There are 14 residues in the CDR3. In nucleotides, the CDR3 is TGTGCCAGCAGCTCGTGGCAGGGCCAAGAGACCCAGTACTTC. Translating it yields CASSSWQGQETQYF.

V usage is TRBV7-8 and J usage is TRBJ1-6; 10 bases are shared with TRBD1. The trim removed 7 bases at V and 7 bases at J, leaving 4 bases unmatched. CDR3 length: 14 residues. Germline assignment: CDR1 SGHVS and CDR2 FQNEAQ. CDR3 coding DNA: TGTGCCAGCAACCCGGGACAGGGGAATTCACCCCTCCACTTT. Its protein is CASNPGQGNSPLHF. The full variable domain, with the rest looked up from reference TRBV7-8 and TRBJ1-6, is GAGVSQSPRYKVAKRGQDVALRCDPISGHVSLFWYQQALGQGPEFLTYFQNEAQLDKSGLPSDRFFAERPEGSVSTLKIQRTQQEDSAVYLCASNPGQGNSPLHFGNGTRLTVT.

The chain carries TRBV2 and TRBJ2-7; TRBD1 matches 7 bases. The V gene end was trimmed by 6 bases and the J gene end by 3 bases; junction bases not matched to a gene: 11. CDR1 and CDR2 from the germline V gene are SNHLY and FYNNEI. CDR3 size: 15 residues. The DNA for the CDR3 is TGTGCCAGCAGCGAGTATGGACAGGTTTACTACGAGCAGTACTTC. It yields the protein CASSEYGQVYYEQYF.

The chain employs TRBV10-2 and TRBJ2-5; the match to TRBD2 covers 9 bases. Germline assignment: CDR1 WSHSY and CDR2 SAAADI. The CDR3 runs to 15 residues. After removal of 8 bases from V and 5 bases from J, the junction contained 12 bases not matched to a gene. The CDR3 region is CASGGAGGPWETQYF. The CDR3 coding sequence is TGCGCCAGCGGGGGGGCGGGGGGGCCATGGGAGACCCAGTACTTC.

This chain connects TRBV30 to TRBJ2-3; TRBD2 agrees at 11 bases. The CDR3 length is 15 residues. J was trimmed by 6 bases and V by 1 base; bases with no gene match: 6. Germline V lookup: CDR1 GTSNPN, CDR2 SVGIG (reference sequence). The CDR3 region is CAWSARLAGMDTQYF. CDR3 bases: TGTGCCTGGAGTGCCCGACTAGCGGGAATGGATACGCAGTATTTT.

As DNA, the CDR3 is TGTGCCAGCAGTGAAACTAGCGGGTGGGACAATGAGCAGTTCTTC. Its protein product is CASSETSGWDNEQFF. The V call is TRBV2, the J call TRBJ2-1; 9 bases are a match to TRBD2. The CDR3 runs 15 residues. The J segment lost 5 bases and the V segment lost 2 bases, leaving 4 bases of the junction unmatched. Germline CDR1 reads SNHLY; CDR2 reads FYNNEI.

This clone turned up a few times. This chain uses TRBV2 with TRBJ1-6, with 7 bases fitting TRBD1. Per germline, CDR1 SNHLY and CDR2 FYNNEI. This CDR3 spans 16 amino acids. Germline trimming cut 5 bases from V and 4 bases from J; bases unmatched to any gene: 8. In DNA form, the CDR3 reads TGTGCCAGCAGTACCCCCCTGACAGGGTATAATTCACCCCTCCACTTT. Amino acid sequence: CASSTPLTGYNSPLHF.

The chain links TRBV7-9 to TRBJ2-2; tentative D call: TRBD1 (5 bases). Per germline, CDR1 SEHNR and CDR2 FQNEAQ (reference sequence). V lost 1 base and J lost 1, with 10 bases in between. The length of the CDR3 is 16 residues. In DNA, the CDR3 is TGTGCCAGCAGCTTAGAGGGAACAGGGAACACCGGGGAGCTGTTTTTT. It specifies CASSLEGTGNTGELFF.

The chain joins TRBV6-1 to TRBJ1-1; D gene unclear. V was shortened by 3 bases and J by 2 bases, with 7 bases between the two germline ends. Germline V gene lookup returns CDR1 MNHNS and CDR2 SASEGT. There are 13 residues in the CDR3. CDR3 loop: CASSERENTEAFF. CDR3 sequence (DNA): TGTGCCAGCAGTGAGAGGGAAAACACTGAAGCTTTCTTT.

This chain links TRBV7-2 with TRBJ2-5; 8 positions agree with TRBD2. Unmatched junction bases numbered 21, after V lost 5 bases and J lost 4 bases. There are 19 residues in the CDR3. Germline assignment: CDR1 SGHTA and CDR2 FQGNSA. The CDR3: CASSPRWAVGAGAGETQYF. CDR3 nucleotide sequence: TGTGCCAGCAGCCCGAGATGGGCTGTGGGAGCGGGGGCTGGAGAGACCCAGTACTTC.

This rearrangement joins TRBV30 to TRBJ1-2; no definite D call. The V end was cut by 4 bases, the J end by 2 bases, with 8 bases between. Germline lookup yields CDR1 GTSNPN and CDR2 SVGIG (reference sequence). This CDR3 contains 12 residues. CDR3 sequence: CAWIGINYGYTF. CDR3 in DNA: TGTGCCTGGATTGGCATCAACTATGGCTACACCTTC. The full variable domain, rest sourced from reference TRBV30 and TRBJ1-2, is SQTIHQWPATLVQPVGSPLSLECTVEGTSNPNLYWYRQAAGRGLQLLFYSVGIGQISSEVPQNLSASRPQDRQFILSSKKLLLSDSGFYLCAWIGINYGYTFGSGTRLTVV.